This TCR beta chain emerged from a study of blood T cell repertoires in COVID-19. Study background: Sample material is recorded as cDNA or gDNA derived from T cells, B-cell-depleted T cells, or PBMCs.

Trimming stripped 2 bases from V and 0 bases from J, with 8 bases between. The germline V gene has CDR1 SGHTA and CDR2 FQGNSA. The length of the CDR3 is 15 residues. Some clones are missing from TCRdb's copy, which holds only in-frame ones; the method was immunoSEQ multiplex PCR. The sample consists of about 14,000 clones, about 80% of them appearing once. J is TRBJ2-1 and V is TRBV7-2, with D hard to call. Sequenced: peripheral blood. This receptor was identified in a human donor in a cohort sampled during active COVID-19. The CDR3 sequence is CASSLHSSSYNEQFF. Written as DNA, the CDR3 is TGTGCCAGCAGCTTACACTCTAGCTCCTACAATGAGCAGTTCTTC.